These T cell receptor beta chains were read from a single sample in a study of blood T cell repertoires in COVID-19. The assay was immunoSEQ multiplex PCR, and TCRdb's table has in-frame clones only and misses some. Of 250,000 or so clones listed, approximately 85% are singletons. Sequencing used PBMCs or T cells enriched from blood (not recorded which). The origin of the receptors is a woman in her fifties or sixties who had been exposed to COVID-19. CDR3s include the opening cysteine and the closing phenylalanine or tryptophan. The D gene is left open where the match is weak. The listing skips clone size in some rows; elsewhere it reads once, few, many or a size class.

clone size,J gene,D gene,V gene,CDR3 protein,CDR3 DNA
-,TRBJ2-3,-,TRBV10-3,CASGGTDTQYF,TGTGCCTCCGGAGGTACAGATACGCAGTATTTT
once,TRBJ2-7,TRBD1,TRBV9,CASSSGGYEQYF,TGTGCCAGCAGCTCAGGGGGTTACGAGCAGTACTTC
-,TRBJ1-2,TRBD1,TRBV6-4,CASRDRGYLFGYTF,TGTGCCAGCCGGGACAGGGGGTATTTATTTGGCTACACCTTC
-,TRBJ2-3,-,TRBV28,CASSSEAGTQYF,TGTGCCAGCAGTTCGGAGGCGGGTACGCAGTATTTT
-,TRBJ1-3,-,TRBV2,CASSGAGGGNTIYF,TGTGCCAGCAGTGGGGCGGGGGGAGGCAACACCATATATTTT
-,TRBJ1-6,-,TRBV27,CASRGSPLHF,TGTGCCAGTCGCGGTTCACCCCTCCACTTT
-,TRBJ2-5,-,TRBV12-2,CASRPRTGQETQYF,TGTGCAAGTCGCCCACGGACAGGCCAAGAGACCCAGTACTTC
-,TRBJ1-3,-,TRBV11-2,CASSFGPLGAGNTIYF,TGTGCCAGCAGCTTCGGCCCGTTAGGGGCTGGAAACACCATATATTTT
-,TRBJ2-6,TRBD2,TRBV6-4,CASSDTSGAGANVLTF,TGTGCCAGCAGTGACACTAGCGGGGCTGGGGCCAACGTCCTGACTTTC
few,TRBJ1-2,-,TRBV3-1/TRBV3-2,CASSQAPPGLQGNYGYTF,TGTGCCAGCAGCCAAGCCCCTCCCGGGTTGCAGGGGAACTATGGCTACACCTTC
-,TRBJ2-4,-,TRBV21-1,CASTPTSPASIAKNIQYF,TGTGCCAGCACCCCCACTAGCCCCGCCAGTATAGCCAAAAACATTCAGTACTTC
-,TRBJ1-1,-,TRBV19,CASSIRGNTEAFF,TGTGCCAGTAGTATAAGGGGGAACACTGAAGCTTTCTTT
-,TRBJ1-2,-,TRBV2,CAITFKRDYGYTF,TGTGCCATCACATTCAAACGGGACTATGGCTACACCTTC
once,TRBJ1-2,-,TRBV30,CAWLARGGYTF,TGTGCCTGGCTAGCTCGAGGAGGCTACACCTTC
-,TRBJ2-5,-,TRBV29-1,CSVGPSAGETQYF,TGCAGCGTTGGACCGTCGGCGGGAGAGACCCAGTACTTC
-,TRBJ2-7,TRBD2,TRBV6-6,CASRQTSGVAYEQYF,TGTGCCAGCCGTCAGACTAGCGGGGTTGCCTACGAGCAGTACTTC
-,TRBJ2-1,TRBD1,TRBV5-6,CASSLSFPGQHNEQFF,TGTGCCAGCAGCTTGAGCTTTCCGGGACAGCACAATGAGCAGTTCTTC
-,TRBJ2-7,TRBD1,TRBV5-1,CASSPTPGQGIRSTW,TGCGCCAGCAGCCCAACCCCGGGACAGGGGATACGGTCGACCTGG
once,TRBJ1-1,TRBD1,TRBV6-5,CASSPVRGVTEAFF,TGTGCCAGCAGTCCTGTCAGGGGGGTCACTGAAGCTTTCTTT
-,TRBJ2-7,TRBD1,TRBV11-2,CASTPFPGQNYEQYF,TGTGCCAGCACCCCATTCCCGGGACAGAACTACGAGCAGTACTTC
few,TRBJ2-3,-,TRBV29-1,CSVEFNRAGVTQYF,TGCAGCGTTGAGTTCAATCGGGCGGGCGTTACGCAGTATTTT
-,TRBJ1-4,TRBD1,TRBV27,CASSPRDSWEKLFF,TGTGCCAGCAGTCCCCGGGACAGCTGGGAAAAACTGTTTTTT
-,TRBJ1-2,-,TRBV19,CASSIRAGMNYGYTF,TGTGCCAGTAGTATAAGGGCAGGGATGAACTATGGCTACACCTTC
-,TRBJ1-5,-,TRBV5-6,CASSLRDQPQHF,TGTGCCAGCAGCCTCAGGGATCAGCCCCAGCATTTT
-,TRBJ1-1,-,TRBV6-8,CASSYNRDGTEAFF,TGTGCCAGCAGTTACAACAGGGATGGCACTGAAGCTTTCTTT
once,TRBJ2-1,TRBD2,TRBV27,CASSSGLASYNEQFF,TGTGCCAGCAGTTCCGGACTAGCGAGTTACAATGAGCAGTTCTTC
-,TRBJ1-1,-,TRBV18,CASSPQGNTEAFF,TGTGCCAGCTCACCCCAGGGGAACACTGAAGCTTTCTTT
-,TRBJ1-6,TRBD1,TRBV28,CASSTLTGDGSPLHF,TGTGCCAGCAGTACCCTGACAGGGGACGGGTCACCCCTCCACTTT
-,TRBJ2-5,-,TRBV6-2/TRBV6-3,CASSSLALKTQYF,TGTGCCAGCAGTTCGCTAGCGCTGAAGACCCAGTACTTC
-,TRBJ1-5,-,TRBV19,CASSIWARGTFGNQPQHF,TGTGCCAGTAGTATCTGGGCAAGGGGAACTTTCGGGAATCAGCCCCAGCATTTT
-,TRBJ2-3,TRBD2,TRBV5-1,CASSKTTSGPNTQYF,TGCGCCAGCAGTAAAACGACTAGCGGCCCTAATACGCAGTATTTT
once,TRBJ1-2,-,TRBV29-1,CSVGNTGRGWGYTF,TGCAGCGTCGGAAACACAGGGAGGGGGTGGGGCTACACCTTC
-,TRBJ2-3,TRBD1,TRBV18,CASSPTGAGTDTQYF,TGTGCCAGCTCACCCACAGGGGCTGGCACAGATACGCAGTATTTT
once,TRBJ1-1,TRBD1,TRBV12-5,CASGPGDRGPAFF,TGTGCTAGTGGTCCAGGGGACAGGGGGCCAGCTTTCTTT
-,TRBJ1-5,-,TRBV28,CASSLGRIGRNQPQHF,TGTGCCAGCAGTTTGGGGAGAATAGGACGCAATCAGCCCCAGCATTTT
-,TRBJ1-1,-,TRBV29-1,CSVEREGRTEAFF,TGCAGCGTTGAAAGGGAGGGACGGACTGAAGCTTTCTTT
-,TRBJ1-4,-,TRBV10-3,CAISGGGDNEKLFF,TGTGCCATCAGTGGAGGGGGGGATAATGAAAAACTGTTTTTT
-,TRBJ1-4,-,TRBV9,CASSVGGSGNEKLFF,TGTGCCAGCAGTGTAGGGGGTTCGGGAAATGAAAAACTGTTTTTT
-,TRBJ1-1,-,TRBV28,CASSSAARAFF,TGTGCCAGCAGTTCCGCCGCCAGAGCTTTCTTT
-,TRBJ2-5,-,TRBV28,CASSLGLLQETQYF,TGTGCCAGCAGTTTGGGACTTCTCCAAGAGACCCAGTACTTC
-,TRBJ2-3,TRBD1,TRBV7-7,CASSRQQGATQYF,TGTGCCAGCAGCCGACAACAGGGGGCTACGCAGTATTTT
-,TRBJ1-5,-,TRBV5-1,CASSLGPLQPQHF,TGCGCCAGCAGCTTGGGGCCTCTTCAGCCCCAGCATTTT
-,TRBJ1-5,-,TRBV2,CASKFQEEGNQPQHF,TGTGCCAGCAAATTCCAGGAGGAGGGCAATCAGCCCCAGCATTTT
-,TRBJ1-1,-,TRBV18,CASSPDPNSSAFF,TGTGCCAGCTCCCCAGATCCTAATTCGTCGGCTTTCTTT
-,TRBJ1-2,-,TRBV5-1,CASSPGGAKPYGYTF,TGCGCCAGCAGCCCGGGGGGTGCCAAACCCTATGGCTACACCTTC
-,TRBJ1-5,-,TRBV24-1,CATSDTGRGQPQHF,TGTGCCACCAGTGACACAGGGAGGGGTCAGCCCCAGCATTTT
-,TRBJ1-1,-,TRBV29-1,CSGARGTEAFF,TGCAGCGGGGCCAGGGGCACTGAAGCTTTCTTT
many,TRBJ1-2,-,TRBV9,CASSPQGTPNYGYTF,TGTGCCAGCAGTCCCCAGGGGACACCTAACTATGGCTACACCTTC
-,TRBJ2-3,-,TRBV5-6,CASRRWAHLTDTQYF,TGTGCCAGCCGCCGGTGGGCCCACCTCACAGATACGCAGTATTTT
-,TRBJ2-5,TRBD2,TRBV20-1,CSASLLRGGIQETQYF,TGCAGTGCTAGTCTATTGCGGGGGGGGATCCAAGAGACCCAGTACTTC
-,TRBJ1-1,-,TRBV11-1,CASSLATLDYGTEAFF,TGTGCCAGCAGCTTAGCGACACTTGACTACGGCACTGAAGCTTTCTTT
-,TRBJ1-2,TRBD1,TRBV20-1,CSARQGVGYTF,TGCAGTGCCCGACAGGGGGTTGGCTACACCTTC